The source of this TCR beta chain is a study of CXCR3-negative and CXCR3-positive naive CD8 T cells. A word on this clonotype: The target antigen is unknown.

Germline V gives CDR1 LGHNA, CDR2 YSLEER. This CDR3 has 15 residues. Study findings and constraints: TRB CDR3 hydrophobicity was greater in CXCR3-positive naive cells than in CXCR3-negative naive cells.

TRB cDNA libraries were made by UMI-labeled 5' RACE. TCRdb reworked the 5' RACE reads into one entry per CDR3 protein, no DNA. This repertoire includes approximately 88,000 distinct CDR3 sequences. This chain connects TRBV4-3 to TRBJ2-7; as DNA is missing, the TRBD2 call by TCRdb cannot be tested. The sample comprised naive CXCR3+ CD8+ T cells from blood. As to subset: CD45RO-CCR7+CD27+CD95- naive CD8+ T cells expressing CXCR3 (TNR3+). The TCR sequence derives from a human donor in good health. Some clones in this sample may be carry-over from other donors' samples. This CDR3 is CASSQASGGPYEQYF.